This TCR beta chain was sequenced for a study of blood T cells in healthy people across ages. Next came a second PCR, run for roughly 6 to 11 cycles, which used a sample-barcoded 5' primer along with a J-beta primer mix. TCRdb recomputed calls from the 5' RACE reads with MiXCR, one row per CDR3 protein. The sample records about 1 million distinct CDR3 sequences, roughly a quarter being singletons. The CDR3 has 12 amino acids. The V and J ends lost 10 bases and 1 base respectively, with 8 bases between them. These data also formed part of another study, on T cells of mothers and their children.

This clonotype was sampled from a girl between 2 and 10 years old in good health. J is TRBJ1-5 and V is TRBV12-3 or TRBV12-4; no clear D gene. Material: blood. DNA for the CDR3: TGTGCCACCGCCATAAGCAATCAGCCCCAGCATTTT. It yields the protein CATAISNQPQHF.